Detailed here is one T cell receptor (beta chain). The data stem from a study of CD8 T cells in Susac syndrome. With random hexamers, 0.5 to 1 ug RNA was reverse transcribed. A single record per CDR3 protein comes from TCRdb applying MiXCR to the immunoSEQ multiplex PCR reads. The sample has 150,000 to 200,000 distinct CDR3 sequences, 95% seen once. The CDR3 loop spans 17 amino acids. V shed 3 bases, J shed 7 bases, and the junction held 9 bases outside the gene matches. The germline gives CDR1 LGHNA, CDR2 YNFKEQ. Sequencing was performed on CD8+ T cells from PBMCs. J is TRBJ2-7 and V is TRBV4-2, with 16 bases matching TRBD2. This receptor was taken from a human donor with Susac syndrome. The CDR3 DNA sequence: TGTGCCAGCAGCCAGCTAGGGACTAGCGGGAGGGCCCGGGAGCAGTACTTC. Protein product: CASSQLGTSGRAREQYF.